This TCR beta chain is from a study of T cell changes during pregnancy in multiple sclerosis. Generated by immunoSEQ multiplex PCR, the TCRdb table keeps only in-frame clones and is missing some. The table lists more than 25,000 clones, roughly nine tenths of them singletons. Trimming took off 1 base at V and 3 bases at J, with 10 bases between the two ends. This CDR3 contains 13 residues. Germline-derived CDR1 and CDR2 are GTSNPN and SVGIG (reference sequence). The chain carries TRBV30 and TRBJ2-7, with TRBD1 as a possible D gene (6 bases). The receptor was isolated from a female donor with multiple sclerosis, enrolled in a pregnancy study. The sample here was CD8+ T cells from peripheral blood mononuclear cells, taken in the third trimester of pregnancy. The CDR3 protein is CAWSETGIYEQYF. The CDR3 coding sequence is TGTGCCTGGAGTGAAACAGGGATCTACGAGCAGTACTTC.